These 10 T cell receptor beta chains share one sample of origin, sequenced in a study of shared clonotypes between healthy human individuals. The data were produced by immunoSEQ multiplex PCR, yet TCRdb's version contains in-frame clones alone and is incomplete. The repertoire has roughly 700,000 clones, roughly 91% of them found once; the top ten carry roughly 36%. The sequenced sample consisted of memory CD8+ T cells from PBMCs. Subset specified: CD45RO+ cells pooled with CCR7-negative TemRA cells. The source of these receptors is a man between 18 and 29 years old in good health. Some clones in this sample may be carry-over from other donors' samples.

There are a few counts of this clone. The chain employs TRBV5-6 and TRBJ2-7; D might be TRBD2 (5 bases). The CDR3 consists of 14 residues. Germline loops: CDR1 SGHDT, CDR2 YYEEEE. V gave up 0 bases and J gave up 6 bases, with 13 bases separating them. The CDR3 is CASSLGTGPLEQYF. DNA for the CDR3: TGTGCCAGCAGCTTGGGGACTGGACCTCTCGAGCAGTACTTC.

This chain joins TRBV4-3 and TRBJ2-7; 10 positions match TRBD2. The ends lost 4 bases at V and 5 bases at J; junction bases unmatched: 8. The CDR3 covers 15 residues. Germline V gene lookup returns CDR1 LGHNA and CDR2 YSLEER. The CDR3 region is CASSRASGRLNEQYF. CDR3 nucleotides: TGCGCCAGCAGCCGGGCTAGCGGGAGACTCAACGAGCAGTACTTC.

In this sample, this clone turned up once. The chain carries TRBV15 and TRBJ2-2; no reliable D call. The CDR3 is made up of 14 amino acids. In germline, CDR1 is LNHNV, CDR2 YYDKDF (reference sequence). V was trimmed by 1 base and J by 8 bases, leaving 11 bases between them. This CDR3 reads CATSRGLGSGELFF. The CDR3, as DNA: TGTGCCACCAGCAGAGGTCTGGGATCAGGGGAGCTGTTTTTT.

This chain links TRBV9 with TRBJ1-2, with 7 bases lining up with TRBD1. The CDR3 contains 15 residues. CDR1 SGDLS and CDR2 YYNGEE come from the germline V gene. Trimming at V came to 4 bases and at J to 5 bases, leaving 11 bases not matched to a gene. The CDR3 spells CASSSPETGSYGYTF. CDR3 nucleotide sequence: TGTGCCAGCAGCTCACCCGAGACAGGGTCATATGGCTACACCTTC. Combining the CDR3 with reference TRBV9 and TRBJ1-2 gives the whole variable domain DSGVTQTPKHLITATGQRVTLRCSPRSGDLSVYWYQQSLDQGLQFLIQYYNGEERAKGNILERFSAQQFPDLHSELNLSSLELGDSALYFCASSSPETGSYGYTFGSGTRLTVV.

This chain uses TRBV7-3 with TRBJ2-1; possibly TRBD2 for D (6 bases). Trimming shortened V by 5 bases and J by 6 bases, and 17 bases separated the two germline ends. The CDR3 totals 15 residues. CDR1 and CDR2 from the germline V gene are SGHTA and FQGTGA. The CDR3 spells CASSAIKAGLNEQFF. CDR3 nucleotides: TGTGCCAGCAGCGCTATTAAAGCGGGCCTCAATGAGCAGTTCTTC.

The CDR3 DNA follows: TGTGCCAGCAGTTTCTCGAGAGGGGCTGAAGCTTTCTTT. Protein: CASSFSRGAEAFF. The chain links TRBV27 to TRBJ1-1, with a tentative D call TRBD1 (5 bases). The germline V gene encodes CDR1 MNHEY and CDR2 SMNVEV (reference sequence). The CDR3 spans 13 residues. Trimming removed 3 bases from V and 6 bases from J, with 11 bases in between.

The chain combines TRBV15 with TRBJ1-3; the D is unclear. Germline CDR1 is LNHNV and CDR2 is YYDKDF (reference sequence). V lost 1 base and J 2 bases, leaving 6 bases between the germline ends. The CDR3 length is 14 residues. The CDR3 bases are TGTGCCACCAGCAGAGTCCGGACTGGAAACACCATATATTTT. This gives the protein CATSRVRTGNTIYF.

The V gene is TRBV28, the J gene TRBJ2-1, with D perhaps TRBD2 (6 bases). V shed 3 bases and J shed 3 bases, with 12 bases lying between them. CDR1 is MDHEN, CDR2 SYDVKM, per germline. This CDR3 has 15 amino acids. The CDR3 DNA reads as TGTGCCAGCAGTTTTAGGCGGGAACTCTACAATGAGCAGTTCTTC. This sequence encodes CASSFRRELYNEQFF.

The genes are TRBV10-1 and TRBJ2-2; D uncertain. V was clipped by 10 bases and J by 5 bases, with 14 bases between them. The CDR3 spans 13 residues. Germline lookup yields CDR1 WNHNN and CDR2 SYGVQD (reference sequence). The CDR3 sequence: CATNRVRTGELFF. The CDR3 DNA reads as TGCGCCACGAACCGGGTGCGGACCGGGGAGCTGTTTTTT.

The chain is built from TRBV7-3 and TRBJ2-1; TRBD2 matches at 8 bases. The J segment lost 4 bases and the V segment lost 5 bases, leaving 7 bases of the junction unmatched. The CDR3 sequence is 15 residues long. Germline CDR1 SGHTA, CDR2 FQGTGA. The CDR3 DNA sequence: TGTGCCAGCAGCCCAACTAGCGGCCCTTACAATGAGCAGTTCTTC. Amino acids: CASSPTSGPYNEQFF.